The rows below give T cell receptor beta chains drawn from one sample of a study of T cell responses to AZD1222 COVID-19 vaccine. TCRdb's table, derived via immunoSEQ multiplex PCR, lists solely in-frame clones and lacks some. This sample has about 140,000 clones, with over 75% found just once. The sequencing used peripheral blood, collected on day 0 of AZD1222 vaccination. All receptors come from an adult in good health. Both conserved end residues are part of each CDR3. The D gene is left open where the match is weak. Not all rows give a size; the values are once, few, many and, for expanded clones, a class.

j_call	v_call	cdr3_length	d_call	clone_size	cdr3_nt	cdr3_aa
TRBJ1-5	TRBV7-8	15	TRBD1	few	TGTGCCAGCAGCTCTGAAAGGGGGCCGAGTCAGCCCCAGCATTTT	CASSSERGPSQPQHF
TRBJ1-5	TRBV4-1	17	NA	NA	TGCGCCAGCAGCCAAGAGCGAGGGCGTTATAGCAATCAGCCCCAGCATTTT	CASSQERGRYSNQPQHF
TRBJ1-1	TRBV12-5	13	NA	once	TGTGCTAGTGGCCTTGGTTGGCCCACTGAAGCTTTCTTT	CASGLGWPTEAFF
TRBJ1-1	TRBV5-1	15	NA	NA	TGCGCCAGCAGCTATGGACACGAACCAAACACTGAAGCTTTCTTT	CASSYGHEPNTEAFF
TRBJ1-2	TRBV6-5	16	NA	NA	TGTGCCAGCAGTTTAGGGGGGTCGGAGGGGACGGGAGGCTACACCTTC	CASSLGGSEGTGGYTF
TRBJ1-3	TRBV7-8	14	NA	NA	TGTGCCAGCAGCCCCCAGTATGTAGGAAACACCATATATTTT	CASSPQYVGNTIYF
TRBJ2-7	TRBV19	15	NA	NA	TGTGCCAGTAGTATAGATCGCGGGGCGGGGTACGAGCAGTACTTC	CASSIDRGAGYEQYF
TRBJ1-1	TRBV5-1	19	TRBD1	NA	TGCGCCAGCAGCCTAGGTGGGCTGGGACAGGGGAGCTTGAACACTGAAGCTTTCTTT	CASSLGGLGQGSLNTEAFF
TRBJ2-1	TRBV25-1	10	NA	NA	TGTGCCAGCGGGTACAATGAGCAGTTCTTC	CASGYNEQFF
TRBJ2-3	TRBV27	15	NA	NA	TGTGCCAGCAGCCTCGGGGGAATTGCCAGAAGGACGCAGTATTTT	CASSLGGIARRTQYF
TRBJ1-2	TRBV10-1	12	TRBD1	NA	TGCGCCAGCAGCGACAGGGGGTCTGGCTACACCTTC	CASSDRGSGYTF
TRBJ2-2	TRBV28	13	NA	NA	TGTGCCAGCAGTTTTCCCCCTACCGGGGAGCTGTTTTTT	CASSFPPTGELFF
TRBJ1-1	TRBV7-2	16	NA	once	TGTGCCAGCAGTTCTACCCCGGGAGCGCTGAACACTGAAGCTTTCTTT	CASSSTPGALNTEAFF
TRBJ2-1	TRBV10-1	14	NA	NA	TGCGCCAGCAGTGAGTCGGCAGTACACAATGAGCAGTTCTTC	CASSESAVHNEQFF
TRBJ1-2	TRBV11-2	15	NA	NA	TGTGCCAGCAGCTTACATCGGACAGATTATTATGGCTACACCTTC	CASSLHRTDYYGYTF
TRBJ2-7	TRBV11-2	13	TRBD2	NA	TGTGCCAGCAGCTCGACGGGGGGCTACGAGCAGTACTTC	CASSSTGGYEQYF
TRBJ1-5	TRBV19	15	NA	NA	TGTGCCAGTAGTGTAATGACGGTCAGCAATCAGCCCCAGCATTTT	CASSVMTVSNQPQHF
TRBJ2-1	TRBV18	13	NA	NA	TGTGCCAGCTCACCTGGGGGAAGAGATGAGCAGTTCTTC	CASSPGGRDEQFF
TRBJ1-1	TRBV29-1	12	TRBD1	NA	TGCAGCGCGGGACAGGCGAACACTGAAGCTTTCTTT	CSAGQANTEAFF
TRBJ2-7	TRBV7-3	15	NA	NA	TGTGCCAGCAGCTTACTCGGGGACGGAGCCTACGAGCAGTACTTC	CASSLLGDGAYEQYF
TRBJ2-1	TRBV5-8	14	TRBD2	NA	TGTGCCAGCAGCTTGGGGGGAGGGTCCGGTGAGCAGTTCTTC	CASSLGGGSGEQFF
TRBJ2-3	TRBV5-1	12	NA	NA	TGCGCCAGCAGCCCGGTCACAGATACGCAGTATTTT	CASSPVTDTQYF
TRBJ2-2	TRBV13	15	TRBD1	NA	TGTGCCAGCAGCTTAGGGACAGGGATCCCCGGGGAGCTGTTTTTT	CASSLGTGIPGELFF
TRBJ2-3	TRBV7-2	15	TRBD2	NA	TGTGCCAGCAGCTTTCCTAGCGGTAGCACAGATACGCAGTATTTT	CASSFPSGSTDTQYF
TRBJ1-5	TRBV7-9	13	NA	NA	TGTGCCAGCAGCTTAGAATCAAATCAGCCCCAGCATTTT	CASSLESNQPQHF
TRBJ1-5	TRBV4-2	14	NA	NA	TGTGCCAGCAGCCAAGGATTGGACATACAGCCCCAGCATTTT	CASSQGLDIQPQHF
TRBJ1-6	TRBV7-9	16	NA	NA	TGTGCCAGCAGCTTAGGGGCAGGAGACTATAATTCACCCCTCCACTTT	CASSLGAGDYNSPLHF
TRBJ1-1	TRBV6-2/TRBV6-3	13	NA	NA	TGTGCCAGCAGTAGGACGGAGAACACTGAAGCTTTCTTT	CASSRTENTEAFF
TRBJ1-6	TRBV10-3	15	NA	NA	TGTGCCATCAGTAAAGGTTTGGACCGGAATTCACCCCTCCACTTT	CAISKGLDRNSPLHF
TRBJ1-5	TRBV15	18	NA	NA	TGTGCCACCAGCAAAAACACCGGGACCTTACGGAGCAATCAGCCCCAGCATTTT	CATSKNTGTLRSNQPQHF
TRBJ1-3	TRBV28	15	NA	NA	TGTGCCAGCAGTTTGTTACGGAACTCTGGAAACACCATATATTTT	CASSLLRNSGNTIYF
TRBJ1-2	TRBV12-5	15	TRBD1	few	TGTGCTAGTGGTTTGGGACAGGGGGCTTTCTATGGCTACACCTTC	CASGLGQGAFYGYTF
TRBJ1-4	TRBV5-1	16	NA	once	TGCGCCAGCAGAGAGGGCTATGGGGGCTTGAATGAAAAACTGTTTTTT	CASREGYGGLNEKLFF
TRBJ2-7	TRBV4-2	16	TRBD1	few	TGTGCCAGCAGCCAGGGGCTTGGACAGGGTTCCTACGAGCAGTACTTC	CASSQGLGQGSYEQYF
TRBJ1-5	TRBV30	14	NA	few	TGTGCCTGGAGCGCTCGGGGGCTAAATCAGCCCCAGCATTTT	CAWSARGLNQPQHF
TRBJ1-3	TRBV3-1/TRBV3-2	14	NA	few	TGTGCCAGCAGCCTAGGTCAAAGTGGAAACACCATATATTTT	CASSLGQSGNTIYF
TRBJ2-1	TRBV7-8	14	TRBD2	NA	TGTGCCACCTCCCCGGGACTATTCTACAATGAGCAGTTCTTC	CATSPGLFYNEQFF
TRBJ1-4	TRBV9	16	NA	NA	TGTGCCAGCAGCGTCTCGCCTCTCGGCACTAATGAAAAACTGTTTTTT	CASSVSPLGTNEKLFF
TRBJ1-5	TRBV28	15	NA	few	TGTGCCAGCAGTTACGGAGGGGCACACAATCAGCCCCAGCATTTT	CASSYGGAHNQPQHF
TRBJ1-1	TRBV11-2	15	NA	NA	TGTGCCAGCAGTTTGGGGTACGGGGGCCTTACTGAAGCTTTCTTT	CASSLGYGGLTEAFF
TRBJ2-7	TRBV4-1	14	NA	NA	TGCGCCAGCAGCCAAGACCGTCTAGCCTACGAGCAGTACTTC	CASSQDRLAYEQYF
TRBJ1-3	TRBV11-3	13	NA	NA	TGTGCCAGCAGCCGCACGTCCCTTGACACCATATATTTT	CASSRTSLDTIYF
TRBJ2-1	TRBV20-1	15	NA	NA	TGCAGTGCTAGTGATCCCGCGGGGTTACGCAATGAGCAGTTCTTC	CSASDPAGLRNEQFF
TRBJ1-2	TRBV12-3/TRBV12-4	13	NA	once	TGTGCCAGCACCCCAGGGGCTTCCTATGGCTACACCTTC	CASTPGASYGYTF
TRBJ2-1	TRBV27	15	NA	NA	TGTGCCAGCAGCACCCCGGGACATGGGAAAAATGAGCAGTTCTTC	CASSTPGHGKNEQFF
TRBJ1-5	TRBV28	16	NA	few	TGTGCCAGCAGTCCCGCAGCCGCTTATAGCAATCAGCCCCAGCATTTT	CASSPAAAYSNQPQHF
TRBJ2-7	TRBV7-8	16	TRBD1	NA	TGTGCCAGCAGCCGACCGTTAAGGGACAGGGTTTACGAGCAGTACTTC	CASSRPLRDRVYEQYF
TRBJ1-2	TRBV27	13	NA	NA	TGTGCCAGCAGTAAACAATCTAACTATGGCTACACCTTC	CASSKQSNYGYTF
TRBJ1-1	TRBV29-1	14	TRBD1	NA	TGCAGCGTCGGACAGGGAGGACTGATAACTGAAGCTTTCTTT	CSVGQGGLITEAFF
TRBJ2-7	TRBV12-3/TRBV12-4	12	NA	NA	TGTGCCAGCAGTTTATCAAGCACCGAGCAGTACTTC	CASSLSSTEQYF
TRBJ2-3	TRBV5-4	14	NA	NA	TGTGCCAGCAGCTTGGGCCTAGCAATAGATACGCAGTATTTT	CASSLGLAIDTQYF
TRBJ2-3	TRBV5-6	16	TRBD2	NA	TGTGCCAGCAGTCGGGCGGCCAGCGGGGGGGCAGATACGCAGTATTTT	CASSRAASGGADTQYF
TRBJ1-4	TRBV28	15	NA	NA	TGTGCCAGCAGTCTGGGGACATCAACTAATGAAAAACTGTTTTTT	CASSLGTSTNEKLFF
TRBJ1-6	TRBV28	14	NA	NA	TGTGCCAGCATTACCGGGGCGAAGGATTCACCCCTCCACTTT	CASITGAKDSPLHF
TRBJ2-1	TRBV5-8	15	NA	NA	TGTGCCAGCAGGGGGGGCTCAGGTTCCTACAATGGGCAGTTCTTC	CASRGGSGSYNGQFF
TRBJ2-7	TRBV3-1/TRBV3-2	15	NA	NA	TGTGCCAGCAGCCGCGGCCAAGGGTTGTCCTACGAGCAGTACTTC	CASSRGQGLSYEQYF
TRBJ2-1	TRBV12-5	16	NA	NA	TGTGCTAGTGCCGCGCTGAGACATCACTCCTACAATGAGCAGTTCTTC	CASAALRHHSYNEQFF
TRBJ1-1	TRBV19	14	NA	NA	TGTGCCAGTAGTACCCGAGGGAAGAACACTGAAGCTTTCTTT	CASSTRGKNTEAFF